This T cell receptor beta chain emerged from a study of T-cell memory formation after mild COVID-19. Of note for this clonotype: Antigen unknown.

A 5'RACE reaction primed in the constant segment made cDNA libraries of TCR alpha and TCR beta, and these carried sample barcodes and UMIs. A single record per CDR3 protein comes from TCRdb applying MiXCR to the 5' RACE reads. The sample records about 290,000 distinct CDR3 sequences, 15% being singletons. The V gene's germline CDR1 is MGHRA and CDR2 YSYEKL. V lost 3 bases and J lost 5; bases outside the gene matches: 7. The CDR3 spans 15 residues. Study observations and caveats: CD8+ contracting clones occupied EMRA, while CD4+ ones occupied mainly CM and EM. That cross-reactive memory joined was suggested by some responding clones appearing in pre-infection memory. CD4/CD8 balance held among clones contracting day 15 to 85, and later expanders leaned CD4+.

The sequence was obtained from a man aged 18-30 years who had mild COVID-19 (a few samples of this study predate the infection). Cell type and time point are not known. Sequencing was done on a sample of PBMCs or a T cell subset sorted from them (not recorded which). V usage is TRBV4-1 and J usage is TRBJ1-2, with 9 nucleotides matching TRBD1. This CDR3 is CASSHRGQGRYGYTF. The CDR3 DNA is TGCGCCAGCAGCCACCGAGGACAGGGGAGATATGGCTACACCTTC.